The T cell receptor (beta chain) described here comes from a study of shared clonotypes between healthy human individuals. Findings and limits, study-wide: The naive CD4 repertoires of a few donors were compared, and about 5% of clonotypes were shared.

The CDR3 spans 14 residues. This table comes from immunoSEQ multiplex PCR, and its TCRdb copy is limited to in-frame clones, with some not included. The sample holds around 200,000 clones; 60% to 75% are singletons and the top ten take about 9.4%. Turning to this clone: Its target is unknown.

This clonotype was sampled from a man between 25 and 39 years old in good health. Sequencing input: memory CD4+ T cells sorted from blood. Regarding subset: CD45RA-negative fraction. This chain connects TRBV21-1 to TRBJ2-1; the table's TRBD1 call for D was not verified on the DNA. TRBV21-1 is deemed a pseudogene. CDR3 coding DNA: TGTGCCAGCGAGGGGGACAGCATCTACAATGAGCAGTTCTTC. It codes for CASEGDSIYNEQFF.